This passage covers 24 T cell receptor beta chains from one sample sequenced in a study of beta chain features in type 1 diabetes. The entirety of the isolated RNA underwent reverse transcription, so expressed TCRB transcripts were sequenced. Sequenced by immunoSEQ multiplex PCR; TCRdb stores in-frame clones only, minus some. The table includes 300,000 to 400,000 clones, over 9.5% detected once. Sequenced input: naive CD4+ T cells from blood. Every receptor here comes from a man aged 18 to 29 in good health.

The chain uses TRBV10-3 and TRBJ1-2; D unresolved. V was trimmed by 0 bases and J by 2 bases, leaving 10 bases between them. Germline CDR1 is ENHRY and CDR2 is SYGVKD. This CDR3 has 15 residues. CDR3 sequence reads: CAISESLSVNYGYTF. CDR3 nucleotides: TGTGCCATCAGTGAGTCGTTGTCCGTGAACTATGGCTACACCTTC.

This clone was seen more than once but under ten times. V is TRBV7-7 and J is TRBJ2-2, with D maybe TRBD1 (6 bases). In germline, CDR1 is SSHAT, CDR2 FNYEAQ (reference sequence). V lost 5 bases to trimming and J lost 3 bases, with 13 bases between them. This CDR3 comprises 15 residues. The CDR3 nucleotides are TGTGCCAGCAGCCCGGGTACAGGGTACACCGGGGAGCTGTTTTTT. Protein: CASSPGTGYTGELFF.

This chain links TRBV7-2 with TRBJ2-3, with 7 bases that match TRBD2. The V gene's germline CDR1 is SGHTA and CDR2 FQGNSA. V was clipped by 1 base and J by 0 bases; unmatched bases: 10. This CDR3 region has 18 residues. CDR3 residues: CASSLVGLAGISTDTQYF. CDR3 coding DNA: TGTGCCAGCAGCTTAGTGGGGTTAGCGGGCATTAGCACAGATACGCAGTATTTT.

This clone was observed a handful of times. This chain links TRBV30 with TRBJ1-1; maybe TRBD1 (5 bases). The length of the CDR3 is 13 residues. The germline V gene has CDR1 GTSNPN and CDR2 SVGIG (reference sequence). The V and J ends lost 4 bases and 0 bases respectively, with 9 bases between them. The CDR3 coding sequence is TGTGCCTGGAAGGGGAATATGAACACTGAAGCTTTCTTT. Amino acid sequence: CAWKGNMNTEAFF.

The CDR3 protein is CASSVASRGPAETQYF. The CDR3 DNA reads as TGTGCCAGCAGCGTAGCGAGCAGGGGGCCGGCGGAGACCCAGTACTTC. The chain is built from TRBV9 and TRBJ2-5; 8 bases are shared with TRBD1. CDR3 length equals 16 residues. Losses at the gene ends were 0 bases for V and 5 bases for J; bases not matched to a gene: 9. Germline CDR1 and CDR2: SGDLS and YYNGEE.

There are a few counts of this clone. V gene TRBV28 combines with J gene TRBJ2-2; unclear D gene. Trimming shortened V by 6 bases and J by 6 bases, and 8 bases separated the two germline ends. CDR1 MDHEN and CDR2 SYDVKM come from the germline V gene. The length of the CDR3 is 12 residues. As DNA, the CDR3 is TGTGCCAGCAGCTTCCCGGCCGGGGAGCTGTTTTTT. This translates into CASSFPAGELFF.

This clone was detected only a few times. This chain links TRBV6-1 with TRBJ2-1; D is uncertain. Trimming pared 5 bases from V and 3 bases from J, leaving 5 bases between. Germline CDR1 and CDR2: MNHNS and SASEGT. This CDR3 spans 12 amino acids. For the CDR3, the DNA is TGTGCCAGCAGTAACAACTACAATGAGCAGTTCTTC. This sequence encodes CASSNNYNEQFF.

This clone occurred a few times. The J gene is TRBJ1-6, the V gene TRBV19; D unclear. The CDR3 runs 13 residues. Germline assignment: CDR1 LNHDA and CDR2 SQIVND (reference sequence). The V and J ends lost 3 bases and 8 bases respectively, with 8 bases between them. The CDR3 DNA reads TGTGCCAGTAGTATGGAGCGGTATTCACCCCTCCACTTT. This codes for CASSMERYSPLHF.

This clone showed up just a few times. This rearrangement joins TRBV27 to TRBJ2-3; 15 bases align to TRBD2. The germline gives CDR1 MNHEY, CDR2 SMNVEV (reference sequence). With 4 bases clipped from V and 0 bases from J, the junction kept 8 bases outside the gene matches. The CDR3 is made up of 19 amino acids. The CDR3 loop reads CASSSGLAGGLGSTDTQYF. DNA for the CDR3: TGTGCCAGCAGTTCAGGACTAGCGGGAGGGCTGGGTAGCACAGATACGCAGTATTTT.

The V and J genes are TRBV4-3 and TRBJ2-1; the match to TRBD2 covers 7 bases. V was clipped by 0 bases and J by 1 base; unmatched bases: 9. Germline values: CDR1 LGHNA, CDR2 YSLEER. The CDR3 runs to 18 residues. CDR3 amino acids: CASSQDLMVAGSYNEQFF. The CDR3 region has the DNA TGCGCCAGCAGCCAAGACCTGATGGTAGCGGGTTCCTACAATGAGCAGTTCTTC.

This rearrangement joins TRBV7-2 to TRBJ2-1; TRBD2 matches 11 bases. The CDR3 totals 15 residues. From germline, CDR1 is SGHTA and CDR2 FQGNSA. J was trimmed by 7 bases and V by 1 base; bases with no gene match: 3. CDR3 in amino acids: CASSLVVAGGNEQFF. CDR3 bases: TGTGCCAGCAGCTTAGTGGTAGCGGGGGGGAATGAGCAGTTCTTC.

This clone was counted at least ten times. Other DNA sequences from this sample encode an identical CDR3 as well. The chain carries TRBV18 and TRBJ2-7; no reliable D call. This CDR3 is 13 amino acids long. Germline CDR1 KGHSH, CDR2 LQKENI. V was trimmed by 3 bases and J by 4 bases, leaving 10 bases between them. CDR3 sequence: CASSPAASYEQYF. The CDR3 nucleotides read TGTGCCAGCTCACCTGCGGCCAGTTACGAGCAGTACTTC. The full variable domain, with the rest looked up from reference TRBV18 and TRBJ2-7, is NAGVMQNPRHLVRRRGQEARLRCSPMKGHSHVYWYRQLPEEGLKFMVYLQKENIIDESGMPKERFSAEFPKEGPSILRIQQVVRGDSAAYFCASSPAASYEQYFGPGTRLTVT.

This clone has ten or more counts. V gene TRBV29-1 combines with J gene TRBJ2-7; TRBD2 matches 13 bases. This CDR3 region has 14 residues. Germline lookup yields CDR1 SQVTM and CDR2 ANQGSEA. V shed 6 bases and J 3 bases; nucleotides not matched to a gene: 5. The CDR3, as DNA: TGCAGCGTGATGACTAGCGGGAGGCTCTACGAGCAGTACTTC. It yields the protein CSVMTSGRLYEQYF.

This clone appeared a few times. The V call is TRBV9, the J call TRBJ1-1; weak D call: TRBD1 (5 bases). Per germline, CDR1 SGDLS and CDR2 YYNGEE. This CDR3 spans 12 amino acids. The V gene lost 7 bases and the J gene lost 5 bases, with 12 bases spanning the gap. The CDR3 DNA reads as TGTGCCAGCGGGGGGGTTTCGACTGAAGCTTTCTTT. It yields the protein CASGGVSTEAFF. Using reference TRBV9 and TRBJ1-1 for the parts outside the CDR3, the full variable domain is DSGVTQTPKHLITATGQRVTLRCSPRSGDLSVYWYQQSLDQGLQFLIQYYNGEERAKGNILERFSAQQFPDLHSELNLSSLELGDSALYFCASGGVSTEAFFGQGTRLTVV.

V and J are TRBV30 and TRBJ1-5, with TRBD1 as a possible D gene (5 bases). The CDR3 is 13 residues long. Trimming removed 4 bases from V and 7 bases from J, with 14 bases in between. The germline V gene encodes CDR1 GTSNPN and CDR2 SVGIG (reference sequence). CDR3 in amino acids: CAWTGTAGQPQHF. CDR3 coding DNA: TGTGCCTGGACAGGGACTGCAGGGCAGCCCCAGCATTTT.

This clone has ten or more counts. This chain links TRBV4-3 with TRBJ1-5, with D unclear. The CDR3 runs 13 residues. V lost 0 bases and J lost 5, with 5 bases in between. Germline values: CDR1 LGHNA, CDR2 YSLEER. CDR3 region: CASSQDRDQPQHF. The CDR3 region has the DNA TGCGCCAGCAGCCAAGATCGCGATCAGCCCCAGCATTTT.

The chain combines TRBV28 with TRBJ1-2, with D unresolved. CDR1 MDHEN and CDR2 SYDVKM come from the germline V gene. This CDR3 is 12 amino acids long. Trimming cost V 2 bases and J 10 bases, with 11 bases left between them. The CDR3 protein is CASSLVRSPYTF. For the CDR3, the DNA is TGTGCCAGCAGTTTAGTCAGGTCCCCCTACACCTTC.

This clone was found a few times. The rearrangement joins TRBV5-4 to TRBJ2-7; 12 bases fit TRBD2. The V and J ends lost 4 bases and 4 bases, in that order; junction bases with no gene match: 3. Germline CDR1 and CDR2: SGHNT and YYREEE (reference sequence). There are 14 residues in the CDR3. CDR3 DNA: TGTGCCAGCAGCACGACTAGCGGGAGATACGAGCAGTACTTC. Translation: CASSTTSGRYEQYF.

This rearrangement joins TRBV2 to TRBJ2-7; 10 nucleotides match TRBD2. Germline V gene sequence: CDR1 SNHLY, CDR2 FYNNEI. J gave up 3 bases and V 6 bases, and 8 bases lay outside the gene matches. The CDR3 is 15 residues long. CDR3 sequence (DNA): TGTGCCAGCAGCGCACTAGCGGGAAAAATCTACGAGCAGTACTTC. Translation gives CASSALAGKIYEQYF.

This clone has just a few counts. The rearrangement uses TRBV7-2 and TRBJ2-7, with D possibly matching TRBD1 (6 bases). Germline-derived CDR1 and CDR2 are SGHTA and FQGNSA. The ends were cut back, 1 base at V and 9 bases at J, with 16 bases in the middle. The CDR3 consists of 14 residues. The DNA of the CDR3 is TGTGCCAGCAGCTTAGACAGGGCTCCTACGGGGCAGTACTTC. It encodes CASSLDRAPTGQYF.

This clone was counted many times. The CDR3 here is CAISEREGRADTQYF. The CDR3 bases are TGTGCCATCAGTGAACGGGAGGGTCGTGCAGATACGCAGTATTTT. The J gene is TRBJ2-3, the V gene TRBV10-3; 8 bases are a match to TRBD2. This CDR3 is 15 amino acids long. The trim removed 3 bases at V and 4 bases at J, leaving 6 bases unmatched. From germline, CDR1 is ENHRY and CDR2 SYGVKD.

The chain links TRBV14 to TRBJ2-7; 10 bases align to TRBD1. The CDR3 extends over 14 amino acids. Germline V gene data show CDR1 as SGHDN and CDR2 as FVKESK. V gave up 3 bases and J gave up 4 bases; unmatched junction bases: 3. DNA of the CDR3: TGTGCCAGCAGCCAGACAGGGGGCATGTACGAGCAGTACTTC. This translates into CASSQTGGMYEQYF.

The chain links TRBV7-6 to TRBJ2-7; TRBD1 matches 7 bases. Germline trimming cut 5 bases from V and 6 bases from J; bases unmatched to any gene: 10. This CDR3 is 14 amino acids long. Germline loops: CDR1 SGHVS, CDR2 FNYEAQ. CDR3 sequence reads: CASSPGQDPFEQYF. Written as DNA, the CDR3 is TGTGCCAGCAGCCCCGGACAGGACCCCTTCGAGCAGTACTTC.

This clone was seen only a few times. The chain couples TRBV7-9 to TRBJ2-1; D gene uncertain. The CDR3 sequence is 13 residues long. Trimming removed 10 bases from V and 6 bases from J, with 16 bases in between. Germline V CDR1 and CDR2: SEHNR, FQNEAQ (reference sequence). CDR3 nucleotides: TGTGCCACCTCCGTCCCCGTGGCCAATGAGCAGTTCTTC. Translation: CATSVPVANEQFF.